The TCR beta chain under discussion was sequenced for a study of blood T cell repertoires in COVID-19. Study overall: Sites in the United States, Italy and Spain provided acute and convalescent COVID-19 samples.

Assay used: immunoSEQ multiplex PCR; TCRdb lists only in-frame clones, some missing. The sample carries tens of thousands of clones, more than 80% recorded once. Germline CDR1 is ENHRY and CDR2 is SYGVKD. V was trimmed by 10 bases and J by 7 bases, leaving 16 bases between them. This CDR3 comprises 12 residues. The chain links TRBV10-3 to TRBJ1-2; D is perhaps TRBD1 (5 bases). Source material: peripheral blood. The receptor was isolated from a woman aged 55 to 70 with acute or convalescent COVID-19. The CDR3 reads CATIGEGPGYTF. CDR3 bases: TGTGCCACCATTGGGGAGGGACCTGGCTACACCTTC.